The present T cell receptor (beta chain) was sequenced within a study of cytomegalovirus exposure and HLA in healthy donors. Study conclusions and caveats: A few of the chains that were CMV-associated were confirmed in vitro to be specific for CMV antigens. Many donors shared some public TCRs, even though most TCR sequences were rare.

Method: immunoSEQ multiplex PCR; TCRdb's copy keeps in-frame clones and lacks some. This table has more than 70,000 clones, approximately 94% appearing once. Note on this clone: The antigen remains undetermined.

The CDR3 runs 12 residues. Germline CDR1 reads MNHEY; CDR2 reads SVGAGI. Trimming took off 7 bases at V and 3 bases at J, with 9 bases between the two ends. The chain has TRBV6-5 and TRBJ1-2; TRBD1 is a possible D gene (5 bases). Source material: PBMCs. The sequence was collected from a woman under 30 in good health and CMV-seronegative. The CDR3 is CASIGGHYGYTF. The CDR3 coding sequence is TGTGCCAGCATCGGGGGACACTATGGCTACACCTTC.